This T cell receptor beta chain was observed in a study of blood T cells in healthy people across ages. Broader study findings: The study found TCR beta diversity correlated strongly with naive T cell percentage.

Turning to this clonotype: Its antigen is unknown.

Together with a sample-barcoded 5' primer, a J-beta primer mix was included in a second PCR lasting about 7 to 12 cycles. TCRdb re-analysed the 5' RACE reads in MiXCR, keeping a single row per CDR3 protein. This sample carries over 1,500,000 distinct CDR3 sequences, around half of them seen once, and the ten largest clones take around 2.1%. What was sequenced was blood. The clonotype was recovered from a woman aged 40 to 55 in good health.

The CDR3 loop is CASSLIPPRAGAYEQYF. Written as DNA, the CDR3 is TGTGCCAGCAGCTTAATACCCCCTCGGGCAGGAGCCTACGAGCAGTACTTC. V usage is TRBV7-3 and J usage is TRBJ2-7; D gene uncertain. Germline assignment: CDR1 SGHTA and CDR2 FQGTGA. CDR3 length: 17 residues. V was pared by 1 base and J by 2 bases, with 18 bases between. Together with reference TRBV7-3 and TRBJ2-7, the CDR3 gives the full variable domain: GAGVSQTPSNKVTEKGKYVELRCDPISGHTALYWYRQSLGQGPEFLIYFQGTGAADDSGLPNDRFFAVRPEGSVSTLKIQRTERGDSAVYLCASSLIPPRAGAYEQYFGPGTRLTVT.